This is a list of T cell receptor beta chains from one sample in a study of T-cell memory formation after mild COVID-19. Via MiXCR, TCRdb re-called the 5' RACE reads, giving one row per CDR3 protein. The table shows approximately 150,000 distinct CDR3 sequences, with roughly 13% occurring only once. The sequencing sample was made of PBMCs or a T cell subset sorted from them (not recorded which). The receptors were gathered from a man aged 18 to 35 who had mild COVID-19 (a few samples of this study predate the infection). Cell type and time point are not known. Both conserved end residues are part of each CDR3. D genes are given only for firm matches. Size values are once, few and many counts, or a class for expanded clones, and some rows have none.

j_call clone_size v_call d_call cdr3_nt cdr3_aa
TRBJ1-1 few TRBV20-1 TRBD1 TGCAGTGCTGGATGGACAGGGGAGGGTGGCACTGAAGCTTTCTTT CSAGWTGEGGTEAFF
TRBJ1-6 few TRBV20-1 TRBD1 TGCAGTGCTAGGGGGACAGGGGATTCACCCCTCCACTTT CSARGTGDSPLHF
TRBJ1-2 once TRBV7-2 . TGTGCCAGCAGCTCCGGGGGGGACCGCGCCCTTTCCGGCTATGGCTACACCTTC CASSSGGDRALSGYGYTF
TRBJ2-7 many TRBV18 . TGTGCCAGCTCACCCTTGAACGAGCAGTACTTC CASSPLNEQYF
TRBJ2-1 few TRBV4-1 TRBD1 TGCGCCAGCAGCCCCCCTCGAGACAGGGGATATGAGCAGTTCTTC CASSPPRDRGYEQFF
TRBJ2-1 . TRBV7-7 . TGTGCCAGCAGCTTGGGGCCACAGGGCCCGGGGTCGACAAATGAGCAGTTCTTC CASSLGPQGPGSTNEQFF
TRBJ1-4 . TRBV23-1 TRBD1 TGCGCCAGCAGTCGCTACCGGGACAGGGAGAATGAAAAACTGTTTTTT CASSRYRDRENEKLFF
TRBJ1-5 . TRBV15 . TGTGCCACCAGCAGTCGTCATCTGGTGGTGGATCAGCCCCAGCATTTT CATSSRHLVVDQPQHF
TRBJ2-2 . TRBV12-3/TRBV12-4 TRBD1 TGTGCCAGCATCCCGGGACAGGGGACCGGGGAGCTGTTTTTT CASIPGQGTGELFF
TRBJ2-3 few TRBV5-1 . TGCGCCAGCAGCTTCGCTAGACGAGATACGCAGTATTTT CASSFARRDTQYF
TRBJ2-3 few TRBV12-3/TRBV12-4 TRBD2 TGTGCCAGCAGACCCCGGGGGGGGGACGTAAGCACAGATACGCAGTATTTT CASRPRGGDVSTDTQYF
TRBJ2-3 . TRBV5-1 . TGCGCCAGCAGCGCCGCAGCGACAGATACGCAGTATTTT CASSAAATDTQYF
TRBJ2-3 . TRBV11-2 TRBD2 TGTGCCAGCAGCTCGTACCCCGGGACTAGCGTTTCAGATACGCAGTATTTT CASSSYPGTSVSDTQYF
TRBJ2-1 few TRBV7-3 . TGTGCCAGCAGCTCCGTGGGGGTCCGAGGTGGCTACAATGAGCAGTTCTTC CASSSVGVRGGYNEQFF
TRBJ2-3 . TRBV11-2 . TGTGCCAGCAGCTTAGTTGGTAGCGGAGGAGATACGCAGTATTTT CASSLVGSGGDTQYF
TRBJ2-4 . TRBV7-2 . TGTGCCAGCAGCTTCAGGGGCGGAAACATTCAGTACTTC CASSFRGGNIQYF
TRBJ2-7 few TRBV30 . TGTGCCTGGAGTCCGGGGTTCTCCTACGAGCAGTACTTC CAWSPGFSYEQYF
TRBJ1-5 . TRBV7-9 . TGTGCCAGCAGCTTGGGCGCTCAGCCCCAGCATTTT CASSLGAQPQHF
TRBJ2-1 few TRBV20-1 . TGCAGTGCTCACAGGGGCGGGGAGTACAATGAGCAGTTCTTC CSAHRGGEYNEQFF
TRBJ1-2 few TRBV7-9 . TGTGCCAGCAGCTTAGACCCCAGGGTTCATGGCTACACCTTC CASSLDPRVHGYTF
TRBJ1-1 few TRBV5-6 . TGTGCCAGCAGCTTGGAGCCTACGGGGGCTGAAGCTTTCTTT CASSLEPTGAEAFF
TRBJ1-1 . TRBV7-9 TRBD1 TGTGCCAGCAGCCCCGGACAGGGTTGGGGCACTGAAGCTTTCTTT CASSPGQGWGTEAFF
TRBJ1-3 . TRBV10-2 . TGCGCCAGCAGTGAGTCTGAAGGAAACACCATATATTTT CASSESEGNTIYF
TRBJ2-7 . TRBV5-1 . TGCGCCAGCACCCTAGACCCCTCCTACGAGCAGTACTTC CASTLDPSYEQYF
TRBJ1-6 . TRBV6-2/TRBV6-3 . TGTGCCAGCGCTGACGGCAGGGCGAATAATTCACCCCTCCACTTT CASADGRANNSPLHF
TRBJ2-3 . TRBV9 . TGTGCCAGCAGCGTAAAGGCCCACACAGATACGCAGTATTTT CASSVKAHTDTQYF
TRBJ1-2 many TRBV6-5 . TGTGCCAGCAGTTACCTCGGGCGTCGAGGCTACACCTTC CASSYLGRRGYTF
TRBJ1-5 . TRBV6-2/TRBV6-3 TRBD1 TGTGCCAGCCGAGGGGGCTCAAGGAGCAATCAGCCCCAGCATTTT CASRGGSRSNQPQHF
TRBJ2-6 . TRBV7-2 TRBD1 TGTGCCAGCAGCTATAGACAGGGGTTAGGGGCCAACGTCCTGACTTTC CASSYRQGLGANVLTF
TRBJ2-1 few TRBV5-1 . TGCGCCAGCAGCTTGGGCGGGATTGATGAGCAGTTCTTC CASSLGGIDEQFF
TRBJ1-2 few TRBV4-2 . TGTGCCAGCAGCTACAGGGAGGGTCCCTACACCTTC CASSYREGPYTF
TRBJ1-5 few TRBV6-1 TRBD1 TGTGCCAGCAGTGGGGACAGGGGGCTTCAGCCCCAGCATTTT CASSGDRGLQPQHF
TRBJ2-5 few TRBV11-2 TRBD1 TGTGCCAGCAGCTCCCGGGACAGGGGCGGCGGCCAAGAGACCCAGTACTTC CASSSRDRGGGQETQYF
TRBJ1-3 . TRBV20-1 TRBD1 TGCAGTGCTAGCGGGACAGGGGAAGGAAACACCATATATTTT CSASGTGEGNTIYF
TRBJ2-2 few TRBV5-1 . TGCGCCAGCCTACTCGCGGGGCCGGACACCGGGGAGCTGTTTTTT CASLLAGPDTGELFF
TRBJ2-1 . TRBV10-3 TRBD2 TGTGCCATCCCTCTGACTAGCGGAAGCTCCTACAATGAGCAGTTCTTC CAIPLTSGSSYNEQFF
TRBJ2-3 many TRBV6-5 TRBD2 TGTGCCAGCAGTCGCGGGGGGACTAGCACAGATACGCAGTATTTT CASSRGGTSTDTQYF
TRBJ2-5 few TRBV5-1 . TGCGCCAGCAGCTTGGAACCGTTCCAAGAGACCCAGTACTTC CASSLEPFQETQYF
TRBJ2-2 few TRBV5-1 . TGCGCCAGCAGCTTGGAAGCGAACACCGGGGAGCTGTTTTTT CASSLEANTGELFF